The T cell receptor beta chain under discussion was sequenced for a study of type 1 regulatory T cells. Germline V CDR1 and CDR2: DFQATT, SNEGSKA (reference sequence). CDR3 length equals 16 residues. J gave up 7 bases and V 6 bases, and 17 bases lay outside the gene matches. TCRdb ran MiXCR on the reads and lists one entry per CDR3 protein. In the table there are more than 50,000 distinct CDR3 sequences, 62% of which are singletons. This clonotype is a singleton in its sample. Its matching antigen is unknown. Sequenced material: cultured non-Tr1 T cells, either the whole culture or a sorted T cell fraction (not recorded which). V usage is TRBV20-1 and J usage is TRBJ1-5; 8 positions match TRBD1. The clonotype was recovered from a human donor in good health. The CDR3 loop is CSAGGGGQGPRQPQHF. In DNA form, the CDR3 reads TGCAGTGCCGGGGGCGGCGGACAGGGACCTCGGCAGCCCCAGCATTTT.